This TCR beta chain comes out of a study of response to subunit inactivated influenza vaccine. In its sample, this clonotype was seen once. TCRdb used MiXCR to reprocess the RT-PCR reads, holding one entry per CDR3 protein. Here the sample spans 400,000 to 550,000 distinct CDR3 sequences, about 25% being singletons. Germline-derived CDR1 and CDR2 are SEHNR and FQNEAQ (reference sequence). V lost 4 bases and J lost 3; bases outside the gene matches: 8. This CDR3 spans 16 amino acids. The specimen comprised CD4+ T cells sorted from PBMCs, sampled roughly 5 days after vaccination. The TCR originated in a man aged 50 to 59 who received an inactivated influenza vaccine. The chain is built from TRBV7-9 and TRBJ2-1; TRBD1 agrees at 8 bases. As DNA, the CDR3 is TGTGCCAGCAGCTCATCTACAGGGGGAAACTACAATGAGCAGTTCTTC. Amino acid sequence: CASSSSTGGNYNEQFF.